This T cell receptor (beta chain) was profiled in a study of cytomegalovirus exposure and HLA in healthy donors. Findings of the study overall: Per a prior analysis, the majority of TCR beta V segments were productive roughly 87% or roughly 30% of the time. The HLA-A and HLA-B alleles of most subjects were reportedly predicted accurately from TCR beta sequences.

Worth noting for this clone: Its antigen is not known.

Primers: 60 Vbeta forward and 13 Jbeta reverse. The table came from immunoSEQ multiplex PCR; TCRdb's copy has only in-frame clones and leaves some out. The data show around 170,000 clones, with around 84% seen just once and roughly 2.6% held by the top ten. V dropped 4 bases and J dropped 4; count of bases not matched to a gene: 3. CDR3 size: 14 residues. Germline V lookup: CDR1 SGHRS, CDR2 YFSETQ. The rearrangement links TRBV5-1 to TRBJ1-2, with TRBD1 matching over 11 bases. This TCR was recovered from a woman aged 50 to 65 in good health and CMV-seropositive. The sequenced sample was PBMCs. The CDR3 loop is CASSPGTGGYGYTF. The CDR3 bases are TGCGCCAGCAGCCCCGGGACAGGGGGCTATGGCTACACCTTC.